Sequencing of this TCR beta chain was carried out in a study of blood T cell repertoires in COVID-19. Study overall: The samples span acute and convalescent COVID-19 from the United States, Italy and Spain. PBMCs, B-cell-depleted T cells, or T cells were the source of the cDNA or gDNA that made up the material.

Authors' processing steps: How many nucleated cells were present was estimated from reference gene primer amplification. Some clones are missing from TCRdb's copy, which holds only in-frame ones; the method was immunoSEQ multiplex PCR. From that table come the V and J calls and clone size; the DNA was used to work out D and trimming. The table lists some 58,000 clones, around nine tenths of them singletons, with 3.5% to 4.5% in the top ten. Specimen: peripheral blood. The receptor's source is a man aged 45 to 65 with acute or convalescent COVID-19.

The CDR3 bases are TGTGCCAGCAGCTCACAGGGGCTCGGGAACACTGAAGCTTTCTTT. Its protein product is CASSSQGLGNTEAFF. The V and J genes are TRBV14 and TRBJ1-1; 7 bases map to TRBD1. Germline CDR1 is SGHDN and CDR2 is FVKESK. CDR3 length: 15 residues. J lost 1 base, V lost 5 bases, and 7 bases had no gene match.